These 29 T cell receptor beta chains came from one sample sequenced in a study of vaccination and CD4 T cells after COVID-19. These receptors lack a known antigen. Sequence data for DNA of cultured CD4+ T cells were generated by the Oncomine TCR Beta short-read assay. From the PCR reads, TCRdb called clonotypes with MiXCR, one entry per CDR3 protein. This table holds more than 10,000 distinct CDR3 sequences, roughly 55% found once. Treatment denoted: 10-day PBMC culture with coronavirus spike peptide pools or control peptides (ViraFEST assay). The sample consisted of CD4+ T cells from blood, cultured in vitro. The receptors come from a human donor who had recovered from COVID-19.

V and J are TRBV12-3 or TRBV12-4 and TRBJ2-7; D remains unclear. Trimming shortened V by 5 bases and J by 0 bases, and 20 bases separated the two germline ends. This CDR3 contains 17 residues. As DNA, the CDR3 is TGTGCCAGCAGTCAGTTAAGACTTACCCAAAGCTCCTACGAGCAGTACTTC. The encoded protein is CASSQLRLTQSSYEQYF.

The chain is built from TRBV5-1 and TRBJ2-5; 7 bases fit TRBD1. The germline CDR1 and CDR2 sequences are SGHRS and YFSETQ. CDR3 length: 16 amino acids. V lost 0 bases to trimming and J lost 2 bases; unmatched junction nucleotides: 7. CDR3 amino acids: CASSLARRDRQETQYF. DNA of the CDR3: TGCGCCAGCAGCTTGGCACGCCGGGACAGACAAGAGACCCAGTACTTC.

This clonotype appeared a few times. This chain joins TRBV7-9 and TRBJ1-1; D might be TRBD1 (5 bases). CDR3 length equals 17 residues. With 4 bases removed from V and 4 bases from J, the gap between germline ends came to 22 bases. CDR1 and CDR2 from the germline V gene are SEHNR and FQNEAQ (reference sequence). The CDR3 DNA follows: TGTGCCAGCAGCTCTGACTTACCCTTCAGGGAGGCCACTGAAGCTTTCTTT. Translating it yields CASSSDLPFREATEAFF.

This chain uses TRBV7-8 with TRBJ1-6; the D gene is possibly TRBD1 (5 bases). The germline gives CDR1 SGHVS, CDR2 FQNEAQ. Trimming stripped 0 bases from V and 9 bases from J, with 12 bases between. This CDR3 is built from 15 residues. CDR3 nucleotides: TGTGCCAGCAGCTTAGCCAGGGTTGGGAGTTCACCCCTCCACTTT. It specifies CASSLARVGSSPLHF.

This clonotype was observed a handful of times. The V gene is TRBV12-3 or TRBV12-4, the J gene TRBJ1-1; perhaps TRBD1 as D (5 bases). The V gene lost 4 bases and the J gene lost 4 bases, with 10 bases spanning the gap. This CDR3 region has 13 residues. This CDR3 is CASSSRGSTEAFF. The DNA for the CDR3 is TGTGCCAGCAGTTCACGGGGCTCCACTGAAGCTTTCTTT.

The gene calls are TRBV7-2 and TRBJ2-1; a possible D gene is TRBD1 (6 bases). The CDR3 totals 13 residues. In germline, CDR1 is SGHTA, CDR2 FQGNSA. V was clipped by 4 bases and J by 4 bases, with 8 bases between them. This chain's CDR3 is CASSSGQYNEQFF. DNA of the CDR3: TGTGCCAGCAGCTCAGGACAGTACAATGAGCAGTTCTTC.

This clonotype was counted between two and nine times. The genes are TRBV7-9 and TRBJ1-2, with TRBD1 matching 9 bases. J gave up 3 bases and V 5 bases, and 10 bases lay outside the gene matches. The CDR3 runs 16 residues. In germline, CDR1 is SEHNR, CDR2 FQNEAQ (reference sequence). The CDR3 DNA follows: TGTGCCAGCAGCCAGACGCCGGGACAGGGTGACTATGGCTACACCTTC. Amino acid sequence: CASSQTPGQGDYGYTF.

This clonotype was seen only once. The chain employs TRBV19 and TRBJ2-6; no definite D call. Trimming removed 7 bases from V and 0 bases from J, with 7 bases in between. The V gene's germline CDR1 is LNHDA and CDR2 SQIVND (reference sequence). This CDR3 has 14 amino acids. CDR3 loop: CASNRVSGANVLTF. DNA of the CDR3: TGTGCCAGTAATCGAGTCTCTGGGGCCAACGTCCTGACTTTC.

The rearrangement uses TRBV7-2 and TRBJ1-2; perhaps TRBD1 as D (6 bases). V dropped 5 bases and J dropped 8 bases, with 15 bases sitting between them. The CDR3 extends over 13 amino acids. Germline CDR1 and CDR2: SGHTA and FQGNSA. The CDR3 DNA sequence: TGTGCCAGCAGCCCAAAGGGGGATTTGGGCTACACCTTC. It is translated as CASSPKGDLGYTF.

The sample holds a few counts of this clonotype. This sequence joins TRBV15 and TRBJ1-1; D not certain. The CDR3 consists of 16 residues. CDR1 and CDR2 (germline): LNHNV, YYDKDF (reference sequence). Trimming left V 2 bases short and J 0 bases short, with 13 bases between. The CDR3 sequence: CATSRPTHRMNTEAFF. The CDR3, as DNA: TGTGCCACCAGCAGACCCACCCATAGGATGAACACTGAAGCTTTCTTT.

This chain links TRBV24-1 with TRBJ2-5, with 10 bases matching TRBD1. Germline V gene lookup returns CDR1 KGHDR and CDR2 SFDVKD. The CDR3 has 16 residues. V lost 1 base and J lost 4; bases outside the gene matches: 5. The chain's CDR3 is CATSDFSGTGVETQYF. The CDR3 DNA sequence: TGTGCCACCAGTGATTTTTCCGGGACAGGGGTAGAGACCCAGTACTTC.

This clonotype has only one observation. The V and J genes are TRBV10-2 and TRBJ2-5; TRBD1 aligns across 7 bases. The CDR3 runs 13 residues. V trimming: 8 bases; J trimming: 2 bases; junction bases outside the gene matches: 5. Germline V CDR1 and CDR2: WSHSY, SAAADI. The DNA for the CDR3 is TGCGCCAGCGCGGACAGGCTACAAGAGACCCAGTACTTC. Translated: CASADRLQETQYF.

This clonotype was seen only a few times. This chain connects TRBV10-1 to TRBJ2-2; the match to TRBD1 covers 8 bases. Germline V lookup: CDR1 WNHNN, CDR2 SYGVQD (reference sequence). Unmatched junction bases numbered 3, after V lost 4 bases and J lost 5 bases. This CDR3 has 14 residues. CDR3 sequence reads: CASSATGATGELFF. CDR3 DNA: TGCGCCAGCAGTGCGACAGGGGCTACCGGGGAGCTGTTTTTT.

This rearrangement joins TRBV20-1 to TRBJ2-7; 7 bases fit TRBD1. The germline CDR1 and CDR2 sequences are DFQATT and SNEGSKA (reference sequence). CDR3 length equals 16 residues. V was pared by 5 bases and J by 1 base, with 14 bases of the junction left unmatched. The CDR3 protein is CSAYSSRGNLSYEQYF. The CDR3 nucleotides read TGCAGTGCTTATTCGTCCAGGGGGAATTTATCCTACGAGCAGTACTTC.

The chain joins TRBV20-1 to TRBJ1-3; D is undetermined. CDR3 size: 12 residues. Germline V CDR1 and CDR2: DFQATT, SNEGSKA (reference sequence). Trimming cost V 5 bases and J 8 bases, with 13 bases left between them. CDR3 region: CSAGLGRDTIYF. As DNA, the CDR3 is TGCAGTGCTGGACTCGGTCGGGACACCATATATTTT.

CDR3 nucleotides: TGTGCCCCTAGATGGGGGGAAAAGTGGAAGCCCCAGCATTTT. Translation: CAPRWGEKWKPQHF. This chain links TRBV19 with TRBJ1-5; possible D gene TRBD1, 5 bases. CDR1 is LNHDA and CDR2 is SQIVND in the germline V gene (reference sequence). This CDR3 contains 14 residues. The V end lost 11 bases, the J end lost 8 bases, and 22 bases lay between the germline ends.

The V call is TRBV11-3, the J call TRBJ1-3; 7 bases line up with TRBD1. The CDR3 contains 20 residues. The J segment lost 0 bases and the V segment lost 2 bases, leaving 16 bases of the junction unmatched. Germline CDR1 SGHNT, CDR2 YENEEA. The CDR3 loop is CASSLSATGILPSSGNTIYF. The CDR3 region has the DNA TGTGCCAGCAGCTTAAGTGCGACAGGGATTTTGCCCAGCTCTGGAAACACCATATATTTT. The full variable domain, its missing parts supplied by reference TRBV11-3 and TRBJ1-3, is EAGVVQSPRYKIIEKKQPVAFWCNPISGHNTLYWYLQNLGQGPELLIRYENEEAVDDSQLPKDRFSAERLKGVDSTLKIQPAELGDSAVYLCASSLSATGILPSSGNTIYFGEGSWLTVV.

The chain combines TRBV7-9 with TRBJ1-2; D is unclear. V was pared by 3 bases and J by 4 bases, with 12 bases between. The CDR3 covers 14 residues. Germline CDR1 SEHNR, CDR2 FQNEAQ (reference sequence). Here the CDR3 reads CASSLSVHSYGYTF. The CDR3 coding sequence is TGTGCCAGCAGCTTGAGTGTCCACAGCTATGGCTACACCTTC.

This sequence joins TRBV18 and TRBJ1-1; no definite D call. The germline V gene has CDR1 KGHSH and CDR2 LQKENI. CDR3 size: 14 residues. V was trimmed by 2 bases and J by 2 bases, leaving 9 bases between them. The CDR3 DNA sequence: TGTGCCAGCTCACCATTCCGGGAAAACACTGAAGCTTTCTTT. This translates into CASSPFRENTEAFF.

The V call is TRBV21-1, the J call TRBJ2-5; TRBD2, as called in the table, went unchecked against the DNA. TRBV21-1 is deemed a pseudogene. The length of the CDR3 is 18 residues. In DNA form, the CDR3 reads TGTGCCAGCAGCAAAGGGAGGGCATGGATAGCGGGGCGAGAGACCCAGTACTTC. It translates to CASSKGRAWIAGRETQYF.

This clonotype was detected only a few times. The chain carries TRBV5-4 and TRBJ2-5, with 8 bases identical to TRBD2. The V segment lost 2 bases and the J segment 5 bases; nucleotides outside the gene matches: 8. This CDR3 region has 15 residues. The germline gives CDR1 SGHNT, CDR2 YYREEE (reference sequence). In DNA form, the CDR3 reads TGTGCCAGCAGCTTCTCCGGGGGGGCGGGTGAGACCCAGTACTTC. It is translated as CASSFSGGAGETQYF.

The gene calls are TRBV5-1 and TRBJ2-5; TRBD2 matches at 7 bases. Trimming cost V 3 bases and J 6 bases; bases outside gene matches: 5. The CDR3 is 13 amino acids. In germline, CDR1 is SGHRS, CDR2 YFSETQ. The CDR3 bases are TGCGCCAGCAGCTCGACTAGCATGCAGACCCAGTACTTC. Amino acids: CASSSTSMQTQYF.

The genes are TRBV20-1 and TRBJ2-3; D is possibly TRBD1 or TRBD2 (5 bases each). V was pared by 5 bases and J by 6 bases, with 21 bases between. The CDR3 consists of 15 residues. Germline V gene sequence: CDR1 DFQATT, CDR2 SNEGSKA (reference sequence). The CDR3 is CSALTLEGTGDTQYF. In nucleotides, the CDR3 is TGCAGTGCTCTTACCTTAGAGGGGACCGGGGATACGCAGTATTTT.

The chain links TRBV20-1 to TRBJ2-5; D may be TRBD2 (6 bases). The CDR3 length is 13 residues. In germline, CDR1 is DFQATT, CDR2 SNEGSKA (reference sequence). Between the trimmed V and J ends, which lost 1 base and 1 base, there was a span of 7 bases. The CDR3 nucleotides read TGCAGTGCTAGAGGCGGGATCCAAGAGACCCAGTACTTC. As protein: CSARGGIQETQYF.

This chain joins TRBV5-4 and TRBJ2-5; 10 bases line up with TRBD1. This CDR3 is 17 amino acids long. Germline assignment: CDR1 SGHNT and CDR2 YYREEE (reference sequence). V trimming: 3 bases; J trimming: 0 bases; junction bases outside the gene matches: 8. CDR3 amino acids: CASSYPGTGANQETQYF. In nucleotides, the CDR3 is TGTGCCAGCAGCTACCCCGGGACAGGGGCCAACCAAGAGACCCAGTACTTC.

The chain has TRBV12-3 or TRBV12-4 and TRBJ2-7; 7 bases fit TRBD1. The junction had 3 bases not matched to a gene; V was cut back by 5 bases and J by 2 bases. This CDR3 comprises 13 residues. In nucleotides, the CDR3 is TGTGCCAGCAGTACCGACAGGGCCTACGAGCAGTACTTC. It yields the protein CASSTDRAYEQYF.

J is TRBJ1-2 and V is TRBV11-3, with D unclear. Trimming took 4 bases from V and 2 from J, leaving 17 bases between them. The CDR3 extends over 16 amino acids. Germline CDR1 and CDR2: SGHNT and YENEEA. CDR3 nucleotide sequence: TGTGCCAGCAGCTCCGACCCCTCCCGCTCGAACTATGGCTACACCTTC. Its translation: CASSSDPSRSNYGYTF.

CDR3 in amino acids: CASRRTTGFSSYEQYF. The CDR3 DNA reads TGTGCCAGCAGAAGAACTACAGGGTTTAGCTCCTACGAGCAGTACTTC. This chain links TRBV6-2 or TRBV6-3 with TRBJ2-7; maybe TRBD1 (6 bases). The V and J ends lost 6 bases and 0 bases respectively, with 18 bases between them. The CDR3 length is 16 residues. The germline V gene has CDR1 MNHEY and CDR2 SVGEGT.

The CDR3 region has the DNA TGTGCCAGCAGCTTATTTTTCGGGACATCAAGCTCTGGAAACACCATATATTTT. The encoded protein is CASSLFFGTSSSGNTIYF. The V and J genes are TRBV7-8 and TRBJ1-3; D possibly corresponds to TRBD1 (6 bases). This CDR3 comprises 18 residues. CDR1 is SGHVS, CDR2 FQNEAQ, per germline. Trimming removed 2 bases from V and 0 bases from J, with 17 bases in between.